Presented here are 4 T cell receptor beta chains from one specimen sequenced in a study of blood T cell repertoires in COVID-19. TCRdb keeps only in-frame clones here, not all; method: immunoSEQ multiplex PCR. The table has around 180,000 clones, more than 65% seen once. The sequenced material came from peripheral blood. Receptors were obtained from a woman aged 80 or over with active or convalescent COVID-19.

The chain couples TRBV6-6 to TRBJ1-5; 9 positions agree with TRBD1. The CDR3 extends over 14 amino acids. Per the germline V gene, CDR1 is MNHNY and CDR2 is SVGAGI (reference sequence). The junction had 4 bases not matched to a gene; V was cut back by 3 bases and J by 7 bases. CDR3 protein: CASSYTGGGQPQHF. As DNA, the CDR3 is TGTGCCAGCAGTTATACAGGGGGCGGGCAGCCCCAGCATTTT.

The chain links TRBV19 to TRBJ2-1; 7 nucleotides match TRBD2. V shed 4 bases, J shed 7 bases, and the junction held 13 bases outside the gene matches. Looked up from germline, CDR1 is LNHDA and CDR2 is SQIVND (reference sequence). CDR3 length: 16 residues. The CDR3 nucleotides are TGTGCCAGTAGTAACCGGCGGGAGTTCACGGGGAATGAGCAGTTCTTC. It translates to CASSNRREFTGNEQFF.

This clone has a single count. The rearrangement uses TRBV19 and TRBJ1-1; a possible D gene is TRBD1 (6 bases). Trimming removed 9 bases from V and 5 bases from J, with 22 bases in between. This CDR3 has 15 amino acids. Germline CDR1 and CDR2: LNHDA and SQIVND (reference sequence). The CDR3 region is CASLPLGRGGTEAFF. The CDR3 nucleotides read TGTGCCAGCCTACCGCTGGGCAGGGGTGGTACTGAAGCTTTCTTT.

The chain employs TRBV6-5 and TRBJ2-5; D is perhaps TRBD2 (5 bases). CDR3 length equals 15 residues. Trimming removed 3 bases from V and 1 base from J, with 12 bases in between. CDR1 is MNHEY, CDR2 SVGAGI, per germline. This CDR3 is CASSYTSTTQETQYF. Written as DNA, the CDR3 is TGTGCCAGCAGTTATACATCGACTACCCAAGAGACCCAGTACTTC.